This T cell receptor (beta chain) was identified during a study of T cell repertoires in cytomegalovirus infection. On the study more broadly: Public signatures in TCR beta pointed to CMV infection and matching HLA type. Study results and limitations: In two of eight donors, the top clonotype was HLA-C-restricted CMV-specific.

This clonotype turned up a few times. Antigen specificity is unknown. TCRdb reprocessed the reads with MiXCR, giving one entry per CDR3 protein. This table holds a few hundred thousand distinct CDR3 sequences, over 15% found once. This sequence was found in a human donor in good health (CMV status not recorded). Some clones in this sample may be carry-over from other donors' samples. Sample: CD8+ T cells from PBMCs.

The CDR3 protein is CASSLGRGGTETQYF. The CDR3 DNA reads TGTGCCAGCAGCTTGGGGCGGGGGGGCACGGAGACCCAGTACTTC. V is TRBV5-4 and J is TRBJ2-5, with 9 bases lining up with TRBD2. Germline V lookup: CDR1 SGHNT, CDR2 YYREEE (reference sequence). With V trimmed by 0 bases and J by 5 bases, 5 bases remained unmatched. CDR3 length equals 15 residues.